This entry lists 10 T cell receptor beta chains sequenced from one sample in a study of blood T cell repertoires in COVID-19. Generated by immunoSEQ multiplex PCR, the TCRdb table keeps only in-frame clones and is missing some. This table holds about 300,000 clones, 86% found once. The sample taken for sequencing was peripheral blood. Receptors were obtained from a woman in her fifties or sixties with acute or convalescent COVID-19.

The chain links TRBV6-5 to TRBJ2-7, with TRBD2 matching 7 bases. This CDR3 comprises 15 residues. V lost 5 bases and J lost 1; bases outside the gene matches: 8. CDR1 is MNHEY, CDR2 SVGAGI, per germline. DNA of the CDR3: TGTGCCAGCAGTCCTGGGGGGGTAGGGTCCTACGAGCAGTACTTC. It is translated as CASSPGGVGSYEQYF.

The chain joins TRBV7-2 to TRBJ1-5; 8 nucleotides match TRBD1. Germline-derived CDR1 and CDR2 are SGHTA and FQGNSA. The CDR3 covers 16 residues. V shed 4 bases and J 6 bases; nucleotides not matched to a gene: 11. CDR3 coding DNA: TGTGCCAGCAGCTCTTACGGACAGGGCATTAGTCAGCCCCAGCATTTT. It encodes CASSSYGQGISQPQHF.

V gene TRBV3-1 (or the pseudogene TRBV3-2) combines with J gene TRBJ2-7, with D perhaps TRBD1 (5 bases). The germline V gene encodes CDR1 LGHDT and CDR2 YNNKEL (reference sequence). Between the trimmed V and J ends, which lost 0 bases and 6 bases, there was a span of 12 bases. CDR3 length: 14 residues. The CDR3 sequence: CASSQEVRASEQYF. The CDR3 coding sequence is TGTGCCAGCAGCCAAGAGGTCAGGGCGAGCGAGCAGTACTTC.

This chain connects TRBV28 to TRBJ2-3; D may be TRBD1 (5 bases). V lost 5 bases and J 14 bases, leaving 23 bases between the germline ends. The CDR3 loop spans 14 amino acids. Germline CDR1 and CDR2: MDHEN and SYDVKM. CDR3 coding DNA: TGTGCCAGCAGTAGTGGGGCTCACCCCTCGCCCCCGTATTTT. Translating it yields CASSSGAHPSPPYF.

The chain recombines TRBV6-2 or TRBV6-3 with TRBJ1-2; the match to TRBD1 covers 8 bases. J was trimmed by 8 bases and V by 5 bases; bases with no gene match: 10. CDR1 MNHEY and CDR2 SVGEGT come from the germline V gene. The CDR3 sequence is 14 residues long. The chain's CDR3 is CASSTDRVMRGYTF. The CDR3 nucleotides read TGTGCCAGCAGTACGGACAGGGTTATGCGGGGCTACACCTTC.

The rearrangement uses TRBV2 and TRBJ2-1; 11 positions match TRBD2. The germline gives CDR1 SNHLY, CDR2 FYNNEI. The CDR3 extends over 19 amino acids. The ends lost 6 bases at V and 7 bases at J; junction bases unmatched: 20. This CDR3 reads CASRALRTRLAGGWNEQFF. The CDR3 region has the DNA TGTGCCAGCAGAGCGCTCAGAACTCGGCTAGCGGGAGGTTGGAATGAGCAGTTCTTC.

This clone was recorded a few times. The genes are TRBV3-1 (or the pseudogene TRBV3-2) and TRBJ2-2; 11 bases fit TRBD2. The germline V gene encodes CDR1 LGHDT and CDR2 YNNKEL (reference sequence). Germline trimming cut 5 bases from V and 4 bases from J; bases unmatched to any gene: 9. The CDR3 has 17 residues. The CDR3 DNA follows: TGTGCCAGCAGCGCCGCCCAACTAGCGGGAGTCACCGGGGAGCTGTTTTTT. This translates into CASSAAQLAGVTGELFF.

The chain carries TRBV19 and TRBJ2-1; a possible D gene is TRBD2 (5 bases). V shed 3 bases and J shed 3 bases, with 12 bases lying between them. The CDR3 extends over 15 amino acids. From germline, CDR1 is LNHDA and CDR2 SQIVND (reference sequence). For the CDR3, the DNA is TGTGCCAGTAGTATGAAGGGAGACTTCTACAATGAGCAGTTCTTC. This sequence encodes CASSMKGDFYNEQFF.

The chain employs TRBV7-3 and TRBJ2-1, with 9 positions matching TRBD2. CDR1 SGHTA and CDR2 FQGTGA come from the germline V gene. This CDR3 spans 14 amino acids. The trim removed 5 bases at V and 7 bases at J, leaving 6 bases unmatched. For the CDR3, the DNA is TGTGCCAGCAGCCGGAGCGGGGGGAAGAATGAGCAGTTCTTC. Protein: CASSRSGGKNEQFF.

In this sample, this clone turned up once. The gene calls are TRBV5-1 and TRBJ2-1, with 8 positions matching TRBD2. The CDR3 covers 15 residues. V lost 0 bases and J lost 8; bases outside the gene matches: 7. Germline CDR1 SGHRS, CDR2 YFSETQ. CDR3 coding DNA: TGCGCCAGCAGCTTGGTCAGCGGGAGTGGGTATGAGCAGTTCTTC. This translates into CASSLVSGSGYEQFF.